This T cell receptor (beta chain) was captured by sequencing in a study of cytomegalovirus exposure and HLA in healthy donors. The study, taken as a whole, reports: Reports credit the classifier with highly specific, highly sensitive diagnosis of cytomegalovirus status. CMV antigen specificity of a few CMV-associated chains was confirmed in vitro. Most sequenced TCRs were rare (though some public TCRs occurred in many donors).

From the roughly 120-subject validation cohort, which was separate from the roughly 690-subject first cohort, the donors were drawn. The CDR3 is made up of 15 amino acids. Germline V gives CDR1 LNHDA, CDR2 SQIVND (reference sequence). The V gene end was trimmed by 3 bases and the J gene end by 5 bases; junction bases not matched to a gene: 9. Method: immunoSEQ multiplex PCR; TCRdb's copy keeps in-frame clones and lacks some. The table lists about 98,000 clones, roughly 94% of them singletons, with almost 0.9% in the top ten. As for this clone: What it binds is not known. The sample carries other DNA sequences with the same CDR3.

Source material: PBMCs. The sequence was obtained from a woman between 18 and 29 years old in good health and CMV-seronegative. V gene TRBV19 combines with J gene TRBJ1-1, with TRBD1 matching 7 bases. CDR3 in DNA: TGTGCCAGTAGTATGGCAGGGGGGCTTGGTACTGAAGCTTTCTTT. It specifies CASSMAGGLGTEAFF.